Listed here are 28 T cell receptor beta chains from one sample, sequenced in a study of pediatric ulcerative colitis. TCRdb's table, derived via immunoSEQ multiplex PCR, lists solely in-frame clones and lacks some. The sample gives about 64,000 clones, just over 75% of which show up once; roughly 5.5% is in the top ten. Sequences were obtained from blood. These receptors were obtained from a boy aged 10-17 years with moderate ulcerative colitis.

CDR3 residues: CSVPGQSTNYGYTF. DNA of the CDR3: TGCAGCGTACCGGGACAGAGTACTAACTATGGCTACACCTTC. The V call is TRBV29-1, the J call TRBJ1-2, with 7 bases identical to TRBD1. The V segment lost 6 bases and the J segment 0 bases; nucleotides outside the gene matches: 7. The V gene's germline CDR1 is SQVTM and CDR2 ANQGSEA. The CDR3 covers 14 residues. The entire variable domain, with the rest obtained from reference TRBV29-1 and TRBJ1-2, is as follows: SAVISQKPSRDICQRGTSLTIQCQVDSQVTMMFWYRQQPGQSLTLIATANQGSEATYESGFVIDKFPISRPNLTFSTLTVSNMSPEDSSIYLCSVPGQSTNYGYTFGSGTRLTVV.

This chain uses TRBV18 with TRBJ1-1, with TRBD1 matching 8 bases. The junction had 6 bases not matched to a gene; V was cut back by 4 bases and J by 2 bases. Germline V lookup: CDR1 KGHSH, CDR2 LQKENI. The CDR3 totals 15 residues. The CDR3 loop is CASSRGTGPNTEAFF. CDR3 nucleotides: TGTGCCAGCTCACGGGGGACAGGACCAAACACTGAAGCTTTCTTT. Complete variable domain (other parts from reference TRBV18 and TRBJ1-1): NAGVMQNPRHLVRRRGQEARLRCSPMKGHSHVYWYRQLPEEGLKFMVYLQKENIIDESGMPKERFSAEFPKEGPSILRIQQVVRGDSAAYFCASSRGTGPNTEAFFGQGTRLTVV.

The chain has TRBV5-4 and TRBJ2-7, with D hard to call. CDR1 is SGHNT and CDR2 is YYREEE in the germline V gene (reference sequence). With 1 base removed from V and 0 bases from J, the gap between germline ends came to 2 bases. The CDR3 length is 12 residues. CDR3: CASSLPSYEQYF. The CDR3 nucleotides read TGTGCCAGCAGCTTGCCCTCCTACGAGCAGTACTTC.

The chain carries TRBV9 and TRBJ2-7, with D possibly being TRBD1 or TRBD2 (5 bases each). Trimming shortened V by 7 bases and J by 5 bases, and 16 bases separated the two germline ends. Germline V gives CDR1 SGDLS, CDR2 YYNGEE. The CDR3 covers 13 residues. CDR3 sequence reads: CASGLSGTDEQYF. CDR3 coding DNA: TGTGCCAGCGGGCTGTCGGGGACCGACGAGCAGTACTTC. Together with reference TRBV9 and TRBJ2-7, the CDR3 gives the full variable domain: DSGVTQTPKHLITATGQRVTLRCSPRSGDLSVYWYQQSLDQGLQFLIQYYNGEERAKGNILERFSAQQFPDLHSELNLSSLELGDSALYFCASGLSGTDEQYFGPGTRLTVT.

This sequence joins TRBV15 and TRBJ1-5; D might be TRBD1 (6 bases). CDR1 and CDR2 from the germline V gene are LNHNV and YYDKDF (reference sequence). This CDR3 is 14 amino acids long. Deletions cut 1 base from V and 4 bases from J, with 8 bases between. The CDR3, as DNA: TGTGCCACCAGCAGAGTACAGGGAAATCAGCCCCAGCATTTT. Protein sequence: CATSRVQGNQPQHF.

The V call is TRBV5-6, the J call TRBJ1-2, with D uncertain. Looked up from germline, CDR1 is SGHDT and CDR2 is YYEEEE. This CDR3 region has 15 residues. V lost 6 bases and J lost 3, with 18 bases in between. The CDR3 here is CASTRSMTSDYGYTF. Here the CDR3 DNA reads TGTGCCAGCACCCGAAGCATGACTTCCGACTATGGCTACACCTTC. The complete variable domain, with remaining parts taken from reference TRBV5-6 and TRBJ1-2, reads DAGVTQSPTHLIKTRGQQVTLRCSPKSGHDTVSWYQQALGQGPQFIFQYYEEEERQRGNFPDRFSGHQFPNYSSELNVNALLLGDSALYLCASTRSMTSDYGYTFGSGTRLTVV.

This clone was observed a handful of times. This chain joins TRBV7-2 and TRBJ2-7; no clear D gene. This CDR3 has 12 amino acids. The germline gives CDR1 SGHTA, CDR2 FQGNSA. Trimming shortened V by 4 bases and J by 3 bases, and 7 bases separated the two germline ends. The CDR3 DNA follows: TGTGCCAGCAGCTCCACCAGCTACGAGCAGTACTTC. Protein sequence: CASSSTSYEQYF.

The rearrangement joins TRBV5-1 to TRBJ2-1; 8 bases match TRBD2. V shed 1 base, J shed 8 bases, and the junction held 11 bases outside the gene matches. The CDR3 covers 16 residues. Germline lookup yields CDR1 SGHRS and CDR2 YFSETQ. In nucleotides, the CDR3 is TGCGCCAGCAGCTTGACGGCTAGCGGGCTGGAGGATGAGCAGTTCTTC. This sequence encodes CASSLTASGLEDEQFF.

V is TRBV7-3 and J is TRBJ1-2; no firm D call. Deletions cut 6 bases from V and 4 bases from J, with 15 bases between. Germline V gene lookup returns CDR1 SGHTA and CDR2 FQGTGA. This CDR3 comprises 14 residues. The CDR3 nucleotides read TGTGCCAGCAGTGGCCCGGACGGTCTCTATGGCTACACCTTC. Translation gives CASSGPDGLYGYTF.

This clone showed up just a few times. The gene calls are TRBV28 and TRBJ1-2; maybe TRBD1 (6 bases). V lost 5 bases to trimming and J lost 5 bases, with 15 bases between them. CDR1 and CDR2 from the germline V gene are MDHEN and SYDVKM. CDR3 length: 14 amino acids. CDR3 sequence: CASSPWTESYGYTF. The CDR3 DNA reads TGTGCCAGCAGTCCATGGACAGAAAGTTATGGCTACACCTTC.

V gene TRBV28 combines with J gene TRBJ1-2, with 7 bases identical to TRBD1. Per germline, CDR1 MDHEN and CDR2 SYDVKM. The CDR3 is 14 amino acids. J gave up 4 bases and V 3 bases, and 5 bases lay outside the gene matches. DNA for the CDR3: TGTGCCAGCAGTTTGCCGGACAGGATCTATGGCTACACCTTC. Translating it yields CASSLPDRIYGYTF.

The chain has TRBV30 and TRBJ2-7; a possible D gene is TRBD2 (6 bases). The germline CDR1 and CDR2 sequences are GTSNPN and SVGIG (reference sequence). CDR3 size: 16 residues. The germline V and J ends were trimmed by 3 bases and 2 bases, with 20 bases remaining between them. CDR3 amino acids: CAWSRLTGTRAYEQYF. The CDR3 nucleotides read TGTGCCTGGAGCAGACTCACCGGGACTCGGGCCTACGAGCAGTACTTC. The full variable domain, rest sourced from reference TRBV30 and TRBJ2-7, is SQTIHQWPATLVQPVGSPLSLECTVEGTSNPNLYWYRQAAGRGLQLLFYSVGIGQISSEVPQNLSASRPQDRQFILSSKKLLLSDSGFYLCAWSRLTGTRAYEQYFGPGTRLTVT.

This clone was counted only a few times. This chain joins TRBV7-9 and TRBJ1-1; D gene uncertain. Germline CDR1 SEHNR, CDR2 FQNEAQ (reference sequence). Trimming removed 8 bases from V and 1 base from J, with 8 bases in between. CDR3 size: 12 residues. The CDR3 spells CASWEGNTEAFF. The CDR3 DNA reads as TGTGCCAGCTGGGAGGGGAACACTGAAGCTTTCTTT.

The chain links TRBV20-1 to TRBJ2-1; no clear D gene. The ends were cut back, 6 bases at V and 8 bases at J, with 11 bases in the middle. This CDR3 has 11 amino acids. CDR1 and CDR2 from the germline V gene are DFQATT and SNEGSKA (reference sequence). The CDR3 protein is CSAPGRHEQFF. In DNA form, the CDR3 reads TGCAGTGCCCCCGGACGACATGAGCAGTTCTTC.

The V gene is TRBV5-1, the J gene TRBJ2-1; 7 bases align to TRBD1. The CDR3 runs to 15 residues. The junction had 4 bases not matched to a gene; V was cut back by 4 bases and J by 0 bases. Germline CDR1 SGHRS, CDR2 YFSETQ. The CDR3 sequence is CASSRRDSSYNEQFF. In DNA, the CDR3 is TGCGCCAGCAGCAGAAGGGACAGCTCCTACAATGAGCAGTTCTTC.

The V and J genes are TRBV5-1 and TRBJ1-2; D not resolved. V was clipped by 4 bases and J by 8 bases, with 12 bases between them. The germline CDR1 and CDR2 sequences are SGHRS and YFSETQ. This CDR3 has 12 residues. The CDR3, as DNA: TGCGCCAGCAGCCTCGATCCCGGCGGCTACACCTTC. It is translated as CASSLDPGGYTF.

This clone came up once. This chain joins TRBV5-1 and TRBJ2-5; D is unresolved. Germline V lookup: CDR1 SGHRS, CDR2 YFSETQ. The V and J ends lost 0 bases and 5 bases respectively, with 11 bases between them. The CDR3 contains 14 residues. This chain's CDR3 is CASSLASGRETQYF. The DNA for the CDR3 is TGCGCCAGCAGCTTGGCTTCGGGTAGGGAGACCCAGTACTTC.

The rearrangement uses TRBV5-4 and TRBJ1-1, with D possibly matching TRBD1 (6 bases). The CDR3 length is 13 residues. Germline V CDR1 and CDR2: SGHNT, YYREEE (reference sequence). V gave up 4 bases and J gave up 1 base, with 8 bases separating them. As DNA, the CDR3 is TGTGCCAGCAGCCGAGGGGGGAACACTGAAGCTTTCTTT. This codes for CASSRGGNTEAFF.

V gene TRBV19 combines with J gene TRBJ2-3, with D maybe TRBD1 (5 bases). Germline V gene lookup returns CDR1 LNHDA and CDR2 SQIVND (reference sequence). This CDR3 has 13 amino acids. Trimming pared 4 bases from V and 2 bases from J, leaving 7 bases between. As DNA, the CDR3 is TGTGCCAGTAGTAGCAGGGCCACAGATACGCAGTATTTT. It specifies CASSSRATDTQYF. Variable domain in full (rest from reference TRBV19 and TRBJ2-3): DGGITQSPKYLFRKEGQNVTLSCEQNLNHDAMYWYRQDPGQGLRLIYYSQIVNDFQKGDIAEGYSVSREKKESFPLTVTSAQKNPTAFYLCASSSRATDTQYFGPGTRLTVL.

The rearrangement links TRBV5-1 to TRBJ2-5, with D hard to call. Germline V gene data show CDR1 as SGHRS and CDR2 as YFSETQ. CDR3 length equals 14 residues. V lost 1 base and J lost 4, with 11 bases in between. CDR3 loop: CASSLLGMAETQYF. CDR3 bases: TGCGCCAGCAGCTTGCTAGGGATGGCAGAGACCCAGTACTTC. The entire variable domain, with the rest obtained from reference TRBV5-1 and TRBJ2-5, is as follows: KAGVTQTPRYLIKTRGQQVTLSCSPISGHRSVSWYQQTPGQGLQFLFEYFSETQRNKGNFPGRFSGRQFSNSRSEMNVSTLELGDSALYLCASSLLGMAETQYFGPGTRLLVL.

The table lists this clone with a few counts. V and J are TRBV14 and TRBJ1-1, with 8 positions matching TRBD1. V lost 1 base to trimming and J lost 0 bases; unmatched junction nucleotides: 4. From germline, CDR1 is SGHDN and CDR2 FVKESK. The CDR3 has 16 residues. CDR3 loop: CASSQAGTGMNTEAFF. The CDR3 DNA is TGTGCCAGCAGCCAAGCCGGGACAGGAATGAACACTGAAGCTTTCTTT.

This clone was seen a single time. The V call is TRBV2, the J call TRBJ1-1; possibly TRBD1 for D (6 bases). CDR1 is SNHLY and CDR2 is FYNNEI in the germline V gene. V shed 2 bases and J shed 2 bases, with 9 bases lying between them. The CDR3 loop spans 14 amino acids. CDR3 residues: CASSENRVNTEAFF. CDR3 DNA sequence: TGTGCCAGCAGTGAAAACAGGGTAAACACTGAAGCTTTCTTT.

This rearrangement joins TRBV7-2 to TRBJ2-7; D is uncertain. V was clipped by 2 bases and J by 1 base, with 9 bases between them. The CDR3 has 14 amino acids. Germline V gene sequence: CDR1 SGHTA, CDR2 FQGNSA. CDR3 in DNA: TGTGCCAGCAGCTTATACCAAGGGTCCTACGAGCAGTACTTC. Its protein product is CASSLYQGSYEQYF. The full variable domain, completed using reference TRBV7-2 and TRBJ2-7, is GAGVSQSPSNKVTEKGKDVELRCDPISGHTALYWYRQSLGQGLEFLIYFQGNSAPDKSGLPSDRFSAERTGGSVSTLTIQRTQQEDSAVYLCASSLYQGSYEQYFGPGTRLTVT.

This clone was detected once. The chain uses TRBV5-1 and TRBJ2-7; 8 bases align to TRBD1. Germline trimming cut 3 bases from V and 0 bases from J; bases unmatched to any gene: 8. This CDR3 contains 16 residues. CDR1 is SGHRS and CDR2 is YFSETQ in the germline V gene. The CDR3 loop reads CASSSQPGQVSYEQYF. In DNA, the CDR3 is TGCGCCAGCAGCTCACAACCGGGACAGGTCTCCTACGAGCAGTACTTC.

The chain employs TRBV4-1 and TRBJ1-6; D is uncertain. Per the germline V gene, CDR1 is MGHRA and CDR2 is YSYEKL. Trimming stripped 1 base from V and 14 bases from J, with 15 bases between. This CDR3 comprises 14 residues. The CDR3 sequence: CASSQGVNERALHF. The CDR3, as DNA: TGCGCCAGCAGCCAAGGGGTAAATGAGAGGGCCCTCCACTTT.

The gene calls are TRBV11-2 and TRBJ2-7; D ambiguous. The CDR3 spans 14 residues. Germline V gives CDR1 SGHAT, CDR2 FQNNGV. Trimming cost V 1 base and J 0 bases, with 7 bases left between them. This chain's CDR3 is CASSLVRRSYEQYF. DNA of the CDR3: TGTGCCAGCAGCTTAGTTAGGCGCTCCTACGAGCAGTACTTC.

The chain is built from TRBV2 and TRBJ2-7; D possibly corresponds to TRBD1 (6 bases). Germline V gene data show CDR1 as SNHLY and CDR2 as FYNNEI. The CDR3 has 15 residues. Trimming removed 6 bases from V and 1 base from J, with 16 bases in between. CDR3 region: CASRVNRQESYEQYF. The CDR3 bases are TGTGCCAGCAGAGTAAACAGACAGGAATCCTACGAGCAGTACTTC.

DNA of the CDR3: TGTGCCAGCAGCCTTACCCGGACAGGGGGGTTCTCCTACGAGCAGTACTTC. Amino acid sequence: CASSLTRTGGFSYEQYF. The chain is built from TRBV5-5 and TRBJ2-7, with 10 bases lining up with TRBD1. The CDR3 is made up of 17 amino acids. CDR1 is SGHKS and CDR2 is YYEKEE in the germline V gene (reference sequence). V shed 4 bases, J shed 0 bases, and the junction held 10 bases outside the gene matches.